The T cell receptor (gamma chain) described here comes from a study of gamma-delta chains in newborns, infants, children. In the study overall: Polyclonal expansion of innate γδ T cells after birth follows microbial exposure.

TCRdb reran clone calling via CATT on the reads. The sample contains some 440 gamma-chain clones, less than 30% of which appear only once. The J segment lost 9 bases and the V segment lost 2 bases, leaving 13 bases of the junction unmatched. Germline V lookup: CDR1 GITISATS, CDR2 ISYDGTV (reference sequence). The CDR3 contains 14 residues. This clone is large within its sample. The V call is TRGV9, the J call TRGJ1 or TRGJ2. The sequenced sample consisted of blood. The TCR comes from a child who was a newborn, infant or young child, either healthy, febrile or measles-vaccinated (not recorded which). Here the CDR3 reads CALWEAHVISKKLF. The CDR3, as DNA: TGTGCCTTGTGGGAGGCGCATGTTATTAGTAAGAAACTCTTT.